This T cell receptor beta chain derives from a study of T cell repertoires in cytomegalovirus infection. A few counts support this clonotype. The antigen is undetermined. The V and J ends lost 7 bases and 3 bases respectively, with 13 bases between them. CDR1 is MNHEY and CDR2 is SMNVEV in the germline V gene (reference sequence). The CDR3 is made up of 14 amino acids. TCRdb called the reads again in MiXCR, with one record for every CDR3 protein. Of some 900,000 distinct CDR3 sequences in the sample, 30% to 35% were seen once. The source material was cultured CD8+ T cells from PBMCs, sampled from culture after CMV antigen stimulation. The chain carries TRBV27 and TRBJ2-1; D is unclear. The clonotype comes from a human donor in good health (CMV status not recorded). Some clones in this sample may be carry-over from other donors' samples. CDR3 DNA sequence: TGTGCCAGCACTATCAGTCCAGGCTACAATGAGCAGTTCTTC. Its protein product is CASTISPGYNEQFF.